The source of this T cell receptor beta chain is a study of Ad26.COV2.S vaccination and SARS-CoV-2 variants (dated by TCRdb to about 2021). General notes on the study: Vaccine-arm donors were drawn from COV1001, a multicentre, randomized, double-blind, placebo-controlled phase I-IIa trial of Ad26.COV2.S in healthy adults. Ad26.COV2.S was given intramuscularly at 5x10^10 or 1x10^11 viral particles, as a single shot or as two shots 56 days apart. Sequencing of the TCRbeta repertoire served to evaluate the specificity and breadth of SARS-CoV-2-reactive T cell receptors following Ad26.COV2.S vaccination. A total of 32 samples were included in the TCR-sequenced set, comprising roughly 20 Ad26.COV2.S vaccine recipients, 5 placebo recipients and 8 SARS-CoV-2 convalescent individuals. Participants in the trial were split at random into five groups of five each, receiving low-dose or high-dose Ad26.COV2.S once or twice, or else placebo on both occasions. Throughout the experiments and outcome assessment, investigators stayed blinded to trial group allocation. Paper-wide results and their limitations: Ad26.COV2.S recipients had higher spike-specific TCR breadth than placebo recipients (P = 0.0014). The study was not powered to compare responses between vaccine doses or regimens. Vaccine and placebo recipients had similar non-spike TCR breadth, a finding consistent with the vaccine containing only spike. After vaccination, substantial breadth of spike-specific CD8+ and CD4+ T cell responses was reported. It was noted by the authors that total T cell responses may have been underestimated by the TCR breadth and depth analyses.

On this clone itself: Its recognized antigen is unknown. No clone much larger than this one lies a single base away; base qualities are absent.

The immunoSEQ Assay was used to sequence TCRbeta CDR3 regions. After extraction, genomic DNA underwent amplification by bias-controlled multiplex PCR, followed by high-throughput sequencing. Processing in the source paper ran as follows. To quantify the absolute abundance of every unique TCRbeta CDR3 region, sequences were collapsed and filtered. T cell fraction was estimated by normalizing TCRbeta template counts to usable DNA, which was measured by amplifying reference genes present in all nucleated cells. Repertoire TCRs were annotated as SARS-CoV-2-specific when V gene, CDR3 amino acid sequence and J gene were exactly matched to a known reactive TCR set. The reference SARS-CoV-2 TCR set was obtained from MIRA and was filtered for enrichment in COVID-19-positive ImmuneCODE repertoires, whereby public or cross-reactive TCRs were removed. Drawing on the MIRA antigens, annotated TCRs were analysed further at the level of specific ORF or position within ORF. Breadth was defined as the number of annotated unique rearrangements divided by the total number of unique productive rearrangements, and depth was defined as the summed frequency of the annotated unique rearrangements. TCR breadth was compared between groups using two-sided Wilcoxon rank-sum tests. TCRdb obtained this table from immuneACCESS and retained in-frame rearrangements with V and J assigned. These tables miss some clones; where compared with another copy, unresolved V genes account for less than half of the shortfall, and the remainder is unexplained. The V and J calls and clone size are taken from that table; D and trimming were inferred from the DNA. Across this sample there are about 400,000 clones, with 83% seen only once. The ten biggest clones cover around 7.4% of the sample.

Explained via the paper, the treatment or condition label denotes: about 20 received Ad26.COV2.S at low or high dose, single or two shots; about 5 received placebo; per-sample allocation not given. For vaccine and placebo recipients, repertoires were sequenced using samples collected on day 63 after the first injection. Cohort 1b enrolled 20 to 30 adults aged 18-55 years at a single site in Boston, USA, between 29 July and 7 August 2020. As a vaccine, Ad26.COV2.S was a replication-incompetent adenovirus type 26 vector that expressed a prefusion-stabilized SARS-CoV-2 spike protein derived from the original Wuhan strain. V lost 8 bases and J lost 0 bases, and the count of bases not matched to a germline gene is 9. The CDR3 runs 14 amino acids, cysteine and phenylalanine included. Here the CDR3 DNA is all that survives: 42 bases in frame from base 1. The germline V gene encodes CDR1 SQVTM and CDR2 ANQGSEA.

Recombination connected TRBV29-1 to TRBJ1-1, with 7 bases matching TRBD1. This TCR was sampled from a person between 18 and 60 years old who received the Ad26.COV2.S COVID-19 vaccine or a placebo. The sample here was peripheral blood, taken in a trial of Ad26.COV2.S vaccine versus placebo. The CDR3 region: CSMIRGGVNTEAFF. DNA sequence: TGCAGCATGATCAGGGGGGGCGTGAACACTGAAGCTTTCTTT. Joined to the reference TRBV29-1 and TRBJ1-1 proteins, this CDR3 gives the full variable domain: SAVISQKPSRDICQRGTSLTIQCQVDSQVTMMFWYRQQPGQSLTLIATANQGSEATYESGFVIDKFPISRPNLTFSTLTVSNMSPEDSSIYLCSMIRGGVNTEAFFGQGTRLTVV.